The 13 T cell receptor beta chains reported below all come from one sample, sequenced in a study of blood T cell repertoires in COVID-19. TCRdb's table, derived via immunoSEQ multiplex PCR, lists solely in-frame clones and lacks some. The sample consists of 250,000 to 350,000 clones, approximately 91% of them appearing once. Sample: peripheral blood. The receptors were sampled from a middle-aged woman who had recovered from COVID-19.

This clone was picked up one time. The rearrangement uses TRBV7-9 and TRBJ2-7; the D gene is possibly TRBD1 (5 bases). V was pared by 2 bases and J by 2 bases, with 7 bases between. This CDR3 has 13 amino acids. Germline V gives CDR1 SEHNR, CDR2 FQNEAQ (reference sequence). CDR3 protein: CASSLQGTYEQYF. As DNA, the CDR3 is TGTGCCAGCAGCTTACAGGGAACCTACGAGCAGTACTTC.

The chain links TRBV5-1 to TRBJ2-5, with TRBD1 identical over 8 bases. CDR3 size: 15 residues. Germline lookup yields CDR1 SGHRS and CDR2 YFSETQ. After removal of 0 bases from V and 5 bases from J, the junction contained 6 bases not matched to a gene. The CDR3 spells CASSLAPGGTETQYF. The CDR3 DNA is TGCGCCAGCAGCTTGGCCCCAGGGGGCACGGAGACCCAGTACTTC.

V is TRBV11-1 and J is TRBJ2-7, with 7 bases aligning to TRBD1. The CDR3 has 16 residues. With V trimmed by 5 bases and J by 0 bases, 10 bases remained unmatched. Germline values: CDR1 SGHAT, CDR2 FQDESV (reference sequence). The CDR3 reads CASSPSPGQSSYEQYF. The DNA for the CDR3 is TGTGCCAGCAGCCCGTCGCCGGGACAGAGCTCCTACGAGCAGTACTTC.

The V and J genes are TRBV6-5 and TRBJ2-3; D is perhaps TRBD2 (5 bases). Germline lookup yields CDR1 MNHEY and CDR2 SVGAGI. V gave up 2 bases and J gave up 5 bases, with 8 bases separating them. This CDR3 comprises 13 residues. DNA of the CDR3: TGTGCCAGCAGTTACGGACTGGGAGATACGCAGTATTTT. It specifies CASSYGLGDTQYF.

The rearrangement links TRBV21-1 to TRBJ2-2; no check of the table's D call, TRBD1, against the DNA was made. TRBV21-1 is a known pseudogene. The CDR3 covers 21 residues. The CDR3 here is CASSKAQGGTGERLNTGELFF. CDR3 bases: TGTGCCAGCAGCAAAGCGCAAGGCGGGACAGGCGAGCGGTTGAACACCGGGGAGCTGTTTTTT.

This clone came up once. The chain carries TRBV5-5 and TRBJ1-1; the match to TRBD1 covers 7 bases. The CDR3 extends over 13 amino acids. In germline, CDR1 is SGHKS, CDR2 YYEKEE (reference sequence). Losses at the gene ends were 1 base for V and 6 bases for J; bases not matched to a gene: 3. The DNA of the CDR3 is TGTGCCAGCAGCTTGCAGGGGGTCCCTGAAGCTTTCTTT. Residues: CASSLQGVPEAFF. Combining the CDR3 with reference TRBV5-5 and TRBJ1-1 gives the whole variable domain DAGVTQSPTHLIKTRGQQVTLRCSPISGHKSVSWYQQVLGQGPQFIFQYYEKEERGRGNFPDRFSARQFPNYSSELNVNALLLGDSALYLCASSLQGVPEAFFGQGTRLTVV.

V usage is TRBV19 and J usage is TRBJ2-6; a weak D match, TRBD2 (6 bases). The CDR3 loop spans 18 amino acids. Trimming shortened V by 5 bases and J by 1 base, and 18 bases separated the two germline ends. Germline V gene sequence: CDR1 LNHDA, CDR2 SQIVND (reference sequence). The CDR3 DNA reads TGTGCCAGTAGTCGGGGACTCTCATTTGGGTCTGGGGCCAACGTCCTGACTTTC. It specifies CASSRGLSFGSGANVLTF.

V and J are TRBV4-1 and TRBJ2-2; D unclear. Between the trimmed V and J ends, which lost 0 bases and 7 bases, there was a span of 6 bases. The CDR3 loop spans 13 amino acids. Germline lookup yields CDR1 MGHRA and CDR2 YSYEKL. The DNA of the CDR3 is TGCGCCAGCAGCCAAGATCTTAACGGGGAGCTGTTTTTT. This codes for CASSQDLNGELFF.

The chain uses TRBV11-2 and TRBJ2-7; 8 positions agree with TRBD1. The CDR3 runs 15 residues. V gave up 4 bases and J gave up 2 bases; unmatched junction bases: 7. Germline V gene lookup returns CDR1 SGHAT and CDR2 FQNNGV. The CDR3 DNA sequence: TGTGCCAGCAGCTCTGGGACAGGTGAAACCTACGAGCAGTACTTC. As protein: CASSSGTGETYEQYF.

This clone was seen once. J is TRBJ2-1 and V is TRBV15; a weak D match, TRBD1 (5 bases). This CDR3 has 15 residues. Between the trimmed V and J ends, which lost 3 bases and 7 bases, there was a span of 16 bases. Germline loops: CDR1 LNHNV, CDR2 YYDKDF (reference sequence). DNA of the CDR3: TGTGCCACCAGCAGGCCAGGGAACGTCTGGAATGAGCAGTTCTTC. Translated, it gives CATSRPGNVWNEQFF. The full variable domain, in which reference TRBV15 and TRBJ2-1 provide the parts outside the CDR3, is DAMVIQNPRYQVTQFGKPVTLSCSQTLNHNVMYWYQQKSSQAPKLLFHYYDKDFNNEADTPDNFQSRRPNTSFCFLDIRSPGLGDTAMYLCATSRPGNVWNEQFFGPGTRLTVL.

The V gene is TRBV7-6, the J gene TRBJ2-2; 11 bases are shared with TRBD2. Germline V gene data show CDR1 as SGHVS and CDR2 as FNYEAQ. J was trimmed by 7 bases and V by 7 bases; bases with no gene match: 11. The CDR3 runs to 16 residues. The CDR3 reads CASKNSGRAVVGELFF. Written as DNA, the CDR3 is TGTGCCAGCAAAAATAGCGGGAGGGCCGTAGTCGGGGAGCTGTTTTTT.

This chain's CDR3 is CASSQRRGGPGSEQFF. CDR3 coding DNA: TGTGCCAGCAGCCAAAGACGGGGAGGGCCGGGGAGTGAGCAGTTCTTC. The chain links TRBV14 to TRBJ2-1; TRBD2 agrees at 7 bases. Germline V gene sequence: CDR1 SGHDN, CDR2 FVKESK. CDR3 length: 16 amino acids. J lost 9 bases, V lost 2 bases, and 13 bases had no gene match.

DNA for the CDR3: TGTGCCAGCAGCTTAAGAATAGAGCAAAATGAAGCTTTCTTT. It encodes CASSLRIEQNEAFF. The rearrangement uses TRBV7-8 and TRBJ1-1; D is uncertain. V lost 2 bases, J lost 7 bases, and 14 bases lay in between. The CDR3 spans 14 residues. Germline V gene sequence: CDR1 SGHVS, CDR2 FQNEAQ.